This T cell receptor beta chain was captured in a study of vaccination effects on CD4 cells after COVID-19. Study-wide background: Participants received two doses of either the BNT162b2 or mRNA-1273 vaccine.

Comments on this clone: Antigen specificity is unknown.

Data came from immunoSEQ multiplex PCR; TCRdb stores just in-frame clones and leaves some out. This sample has tens of thousands of clones, with roughly 82% found just once. Antigen-specific CD4+ T cells were expanded (with viral peptide pools) by the ViraFEST assay ahead of sequencing. Scientists isolated CD4+ T cells after a roughly nine-day culture period ended. Vaccine recipients, nucleocapsid antibody negative, had no prior SARS-CoV-2 infection. Half the medium was replaced with IL-2 medium on days 3 and 7. V was cut by 6 bases and J by 5 bases, with 13 bases left in between. Germline CDR1 reads ENHRY; CDR2 reads SYGVKD. The CDR3 has 13 residues.

The clonotype comes from a human donor who received a COVID-19 vaccine. This sequence joins TRBV10-3 and TRBJ2-5; either TRBD1 or TRBD2 may supply D (5 bases each). Material: CD4+ T cells from PBMCs cultured with HCoV-NL63 spike peptides, obtained before COVID-19 vaccination. The CDR3: CAIRGTITETQYF. The CDR3 nucleotides read TGTGCCATCAGGGGGACGATAACGGAGACCCAGTACTTC.